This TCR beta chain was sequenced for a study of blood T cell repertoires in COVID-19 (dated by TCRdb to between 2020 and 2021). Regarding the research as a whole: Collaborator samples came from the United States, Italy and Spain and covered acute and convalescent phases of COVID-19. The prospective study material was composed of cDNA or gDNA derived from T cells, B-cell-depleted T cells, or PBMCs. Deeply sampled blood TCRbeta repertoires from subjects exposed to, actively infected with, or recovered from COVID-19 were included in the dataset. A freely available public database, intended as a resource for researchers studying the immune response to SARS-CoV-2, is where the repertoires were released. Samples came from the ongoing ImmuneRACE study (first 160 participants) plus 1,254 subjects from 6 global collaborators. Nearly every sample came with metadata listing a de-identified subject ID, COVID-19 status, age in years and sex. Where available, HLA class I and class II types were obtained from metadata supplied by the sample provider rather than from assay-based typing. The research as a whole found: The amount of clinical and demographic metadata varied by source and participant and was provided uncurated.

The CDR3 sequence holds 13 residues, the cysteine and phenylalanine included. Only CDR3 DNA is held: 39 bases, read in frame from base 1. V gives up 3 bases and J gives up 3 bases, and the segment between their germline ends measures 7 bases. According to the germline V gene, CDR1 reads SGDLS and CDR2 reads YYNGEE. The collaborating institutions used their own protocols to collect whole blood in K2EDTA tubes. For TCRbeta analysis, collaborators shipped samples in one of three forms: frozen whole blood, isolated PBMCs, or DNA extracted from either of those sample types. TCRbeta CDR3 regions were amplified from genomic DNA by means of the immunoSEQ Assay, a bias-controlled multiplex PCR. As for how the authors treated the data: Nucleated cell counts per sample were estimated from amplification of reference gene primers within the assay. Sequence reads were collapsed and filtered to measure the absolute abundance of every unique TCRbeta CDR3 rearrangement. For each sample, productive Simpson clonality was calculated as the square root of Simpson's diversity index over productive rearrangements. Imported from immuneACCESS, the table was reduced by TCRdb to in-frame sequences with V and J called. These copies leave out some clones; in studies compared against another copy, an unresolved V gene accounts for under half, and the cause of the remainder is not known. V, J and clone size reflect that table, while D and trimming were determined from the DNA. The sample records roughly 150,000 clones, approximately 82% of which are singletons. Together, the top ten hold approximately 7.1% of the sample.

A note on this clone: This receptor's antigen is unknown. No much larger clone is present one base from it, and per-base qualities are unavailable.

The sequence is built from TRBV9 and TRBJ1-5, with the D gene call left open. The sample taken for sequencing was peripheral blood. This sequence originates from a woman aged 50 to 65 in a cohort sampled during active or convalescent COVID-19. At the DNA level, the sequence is TGTGCCAGCAGCGGAGGGCTCAATCAGCCCCAGCATTTT. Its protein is CASSGGLNQPQHF.